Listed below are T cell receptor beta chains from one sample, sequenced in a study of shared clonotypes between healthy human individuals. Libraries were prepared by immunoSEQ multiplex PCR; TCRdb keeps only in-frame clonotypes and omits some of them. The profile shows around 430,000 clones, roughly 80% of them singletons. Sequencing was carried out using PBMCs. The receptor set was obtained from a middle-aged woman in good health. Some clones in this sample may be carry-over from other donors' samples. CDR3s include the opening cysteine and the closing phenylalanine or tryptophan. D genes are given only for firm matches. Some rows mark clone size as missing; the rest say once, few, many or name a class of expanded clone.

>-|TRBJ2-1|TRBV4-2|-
CASSQSRALNNEQFF
TGTGCCAGCAGCCAGTCTAGGGCCCTAAACAATGAGCAGTTCTTC
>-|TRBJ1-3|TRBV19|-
CASSITVAGIRSGNTIYF
TGTGCCAGTAGTATAACCGTGGCAGGCATTCGGTCTGGAAACACCATATATTTT
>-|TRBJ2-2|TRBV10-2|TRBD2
CASSETSGNTGELFF
TGCGCCAGCAGTGAGACTAGCGGGAACACCGGGGAGCTGTTTTTT
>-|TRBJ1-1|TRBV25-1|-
CASTLIGTTEAFF
TGTGCCAGCACGTTAATTGGGACAACTGAAGCTTTCTTT
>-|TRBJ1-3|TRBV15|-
CATSRDTGSSGNTIYF
TGTGCCACCAGCAGAGACACGGGGAGCTCTGGAAACACCATATATTTT
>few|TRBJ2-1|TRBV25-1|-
CASSESGSYNEQFF
TGTGCCAGCAGTGAGTCAGGGTCCTACAATGAGCAGTTCTTC
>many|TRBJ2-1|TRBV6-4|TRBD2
CASSGGLAGNEQFF
TGTGCCAGCAGTGGGGGACTAGCGGGCAATGAGCAGTTCTTC
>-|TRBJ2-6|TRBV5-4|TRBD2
CASSLVVAGGSGANVLTF
TGTGCCAGCAGCTTGGTTGTGGCGGGGGGCTCTGGGGCCAACGTCCTGACTTTC
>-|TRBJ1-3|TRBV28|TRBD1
CASVPFQRQGSGTIYF
TGTGCCAGCGTCCCCTTCCAGCGACAGGGGTCGGGCACCATATATTTT
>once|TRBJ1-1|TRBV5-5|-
CASSLDPMNTEAFF
TGTGCCAGCAGCTTGGACCCCATGAACACTGAAGCTTTCTTT
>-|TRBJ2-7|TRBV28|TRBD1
CASSRDRGYEQYF
TGTGCCAGCAGTCGGGACAGGGGATACGAGCAGTACTTC
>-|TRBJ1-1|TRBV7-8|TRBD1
CASNLQGANEAFF
TGTGCCAGCAACTTACAGGGGGCCAATGAAGCTTTCTTT
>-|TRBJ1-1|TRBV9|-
CASSVDETEAFF
TGTGCCAGCAGCGTAGATGAGACTGAAGCTTTCTTT
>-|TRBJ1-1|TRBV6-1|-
CASSGVQGGIAEAFF
TGTGCCAGCAGTGGGGTACAGGGTGGTATAGCTGAAGCTTTCTTT
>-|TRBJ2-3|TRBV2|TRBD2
CASRAGGSYADTQYF
TGTGCCAGCAGGGCGGGAGGGAGTTACGCAGATACGCAGTATTTT
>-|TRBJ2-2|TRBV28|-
CASSWDRITGELFF
TGTGCCAGCAGTTGGGACCGAATCACCGGGGAGCTGTTTTTT
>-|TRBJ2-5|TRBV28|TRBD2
CATRGSGSLGETQYF
TGTGCCACCCGGGGTAGCGGGAGCCTAGGAGAGACCCAGTACTTC
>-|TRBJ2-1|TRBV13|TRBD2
CASSLEAASGRMAVEQFF
TGTGCCAGCAGCTTAGAGGCTGCTAGCGGGAGGATGGCGGTTGAGCAGTTCTTC
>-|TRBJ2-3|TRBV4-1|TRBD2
CASSHPGLAPFSTDTQYF
TGCGCCAGCAGCCACCCGGGACTAGCCCCGTTTAGCACAGATACGCAGTATTTT
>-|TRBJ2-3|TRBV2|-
CASSEGGRDTQYF
TGTGCCAGCAGTGAAGGGGGGCGAGATACGCAGTATTTT
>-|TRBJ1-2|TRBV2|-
CASNWGTGPYGYTF
TGTGCCAGCAATTGGGGCACAGGGCCCTATGGCTACACCTTC
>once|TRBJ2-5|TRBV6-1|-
CASSDGWQETQYF
TGTGCCAGCAGTGATGGTTGGCAAGAGACCCAGTACTTC
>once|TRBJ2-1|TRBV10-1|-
CASSESGVTLNEQFF
TGCGCCAGCAGTGAGTCGGGGGTGACTCTCAATGAGCAGTTCTTC
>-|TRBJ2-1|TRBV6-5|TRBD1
CASSFRGTARLNEQFF
TGTGCCAGCAGTTTCCGAGGGACAGCAAGACTTAATGAGCAGTTCTTC
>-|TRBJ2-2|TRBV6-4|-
CASSDGGLGTGELFF
TGTGCCAGCAGTGATGGGGGGCTCGGCACCGGGGAGCTGTTTTTT
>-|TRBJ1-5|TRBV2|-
CASSPTGMDQPQHF
TGTGCCAGCAGTCCAACAGGGATGGATCAGCCCCAGCATTTT
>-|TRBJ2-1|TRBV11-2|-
CASSLVGGGGSGFF
TGTGCCAGCAGCTTAGTAGGGGGCGGCGGGAGCGGGTTCTTC
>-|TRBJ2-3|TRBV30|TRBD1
CAWRLRGLYQDTQYF
TGTGCCTGGAGGCTCAGGGGGCTTTATCAAGATACGCAGTATTTT
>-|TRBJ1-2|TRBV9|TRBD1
CASSVSTGEYYGYTF
TGTGCCAGCAGCGTGTCTACAGGGGAGTACTATGGCTACACCTTC
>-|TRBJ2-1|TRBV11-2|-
CASNPSERAYNEQFF
TGTGCCAGCAACCCTAGCGAGAGGGCATACAATGAGCAGTTCTTC
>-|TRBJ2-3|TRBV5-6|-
CASSQSGSTDTQYF
TGTGCCAGCAGTCAATCCGGTAGCACAGATACGCAGTATTTT
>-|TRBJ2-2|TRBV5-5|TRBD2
CASSLVGTSNTGELFF
TGTGCCAGCAGCTTGGTTGGGACTAGCAACACCGGGGAGCTGTTTTTT
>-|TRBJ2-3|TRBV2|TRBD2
CANQRGTSGSTDTQYF
TGTGCCAATCAACGGGGGACTAGCGGAAGCACAGATACGCAGTATTTT
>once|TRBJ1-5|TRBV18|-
CASSPDTNQPQHF
TGTGCCAGCTCACCGGACACTAATCAGCCCCAGCATTTT
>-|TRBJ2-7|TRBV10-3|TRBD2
CAISPIAGGTYEQYF
TGTGCCATCAGTCCCATAGCGGGAGGGACCTACGAGCAGTACTTC
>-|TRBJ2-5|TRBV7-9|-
CASNRTPRETQYF
TGTGCCAGCAACCGAACCCCTAGGGAGACCCAGTACTTC
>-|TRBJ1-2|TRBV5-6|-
CASSPGRSGYTF
TGTGCCAGCAGCCCGGGACGTTCAGGCTACACCTTC
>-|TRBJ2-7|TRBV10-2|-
CASMTGQNYEQYF
TGCGCCAGCATGACCGGACAGAACTACGAGCAGTACTTC
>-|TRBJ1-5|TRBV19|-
CASSMMDAGNQPQHF
TGTGCCAGTAGTATGATGGACGCCGGCAATCAGCCCCAGCATTTT
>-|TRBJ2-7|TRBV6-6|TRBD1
CASSYGDSYEQYF
TGTGCCAGCAGTTACGGGGACAGCTACGAGCAGTACTTC
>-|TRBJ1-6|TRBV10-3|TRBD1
CAISPAGQGNSPLHF
TGTGCCATCAGTCCCGCGGGACAGGGCAATTCACCCCTCCACTTT
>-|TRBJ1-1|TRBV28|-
CASSLWGREAFF
TGTGCCAGCAGTTTATGGGGTCGGGAAGCTTTCTTT
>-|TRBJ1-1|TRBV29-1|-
CSVGSQIYTEAFF
TGCAGCGTTGGGTCACAGATCTACACTGAAGCTTTCTTT
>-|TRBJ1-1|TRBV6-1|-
CASSVPGLDTEAFF
TGTGCCAGCAGTGTCCCGGGTCTGGACACTGAAGCTTTCTTT
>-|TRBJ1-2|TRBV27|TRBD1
CASSSTTGQGYTF
TGTGCCAGCAGTTCCACGACAGGGCAAGGCTACACCTTC
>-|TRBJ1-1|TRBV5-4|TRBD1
CASSSDRANTEAFF
TGTGCCAGCAGTTCAGACAGGGCGAACACTGAAGCTTTCTTT
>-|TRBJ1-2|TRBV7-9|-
CASSLGTEYGYTF
TGTGCCAGCAGCTTAGGTACAGAGTATGGCTACACCTTC
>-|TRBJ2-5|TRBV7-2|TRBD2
CASSRPPELAGAQETQYF
TGTGCCAGCAGCCGTCCTCCGGAGTTAGCGGGAGCCCAAGAGACCCAGTACTTC
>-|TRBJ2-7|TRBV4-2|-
CASSQVDDRSSYEQYF
TGTGCCAGCAGCCAAGTAGACGACAGGAGCTCCTACGAGCAGTACTTC
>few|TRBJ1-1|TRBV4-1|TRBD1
CASSHGDSMNTEAFF
TGCGCCAGCAGCCATGGGGACAGTATGAACACTGAAGCTTTCTTT
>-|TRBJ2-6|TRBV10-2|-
CASARGTGANVLTF
TGCGCCAGCGCCAGGGGTACTGGGGCCAACGTCCTGACTTTC
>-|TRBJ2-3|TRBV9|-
CASSAPRGTDTQYF
TGTGCCAGCAGCGCTCCTAGGGGCACAGATACGCAGTATTTT
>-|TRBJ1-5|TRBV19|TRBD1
CASSIEGDSTPQPQHF
TGTGCCAGTAGTATAGAAGGGGACAGTACCCCCCAGCCCCAGCATTTT
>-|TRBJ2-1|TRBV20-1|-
CSATEHEQFF
TGCAGTGCTACCGAGCATGAGCAGTTCTTC
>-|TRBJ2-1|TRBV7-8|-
CASSLSGLKQFF
TGTGCCAGCAGCTTATCCGGGCTCAAGCAGTTCTTC
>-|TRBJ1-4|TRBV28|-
CASSLSWGTPEKLFF
TGTGCCAGCAGTTTATCCTGGGGAACACCGGAAAAACTGTTTTTT
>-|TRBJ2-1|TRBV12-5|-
CASGLVPGLATYNEQFF
TGTGCTAGTGGTTTGGTCCCGGGGCTAGCTACCTACAATGAGCAGTTCTTC
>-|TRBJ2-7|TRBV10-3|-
CAIGTSISYEQYF
TGTGCCATTGGGACCTCCATATCCTACGAGCAGTACTTC
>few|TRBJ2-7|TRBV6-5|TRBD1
CASSYSGGGEQYF
TGTGCCAGCAGTTACTCAGGGGGCGGGGAGCAGTACTTC
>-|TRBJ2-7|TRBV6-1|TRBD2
CASLRDYATYEQYF
TGTGCCAGCCTCCGGGACTATGCCACCTACGAGCAGTACTTC